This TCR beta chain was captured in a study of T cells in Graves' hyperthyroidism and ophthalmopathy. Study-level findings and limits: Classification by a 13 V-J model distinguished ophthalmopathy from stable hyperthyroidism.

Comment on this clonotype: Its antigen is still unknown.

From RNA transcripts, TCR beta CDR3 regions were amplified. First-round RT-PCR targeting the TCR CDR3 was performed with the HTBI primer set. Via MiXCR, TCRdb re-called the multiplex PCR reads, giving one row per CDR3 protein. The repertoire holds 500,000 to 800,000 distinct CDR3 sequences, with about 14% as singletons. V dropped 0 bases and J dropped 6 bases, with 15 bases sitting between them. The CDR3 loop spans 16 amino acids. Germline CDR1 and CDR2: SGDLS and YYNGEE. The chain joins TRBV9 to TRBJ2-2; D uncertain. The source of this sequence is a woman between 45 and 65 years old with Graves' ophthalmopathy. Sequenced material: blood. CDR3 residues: CASSVGFSAASGELFF. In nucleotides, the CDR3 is TGTGCCAGCAGCGTAGGATTCTCGGCGGCCTCCGGGGAGCTGTTTTTT.